Presented here are 10 T cell receptor beta chains from one specimen sequenced in a study of blood T cell repertoires in COVID-19. Profiling relied on immunoSEQ multiplex PCR, and the TCRdb table lists in-frame clones only, not all of them. The sample has about 130,000 clones; around 85% are singletons. The material sequenced was peripheral blood. The receptors originated from a woman aged 45 to 65 with acute or convalescent COVID-19.

In nucleotides, the CDR3 is TGCGCCAGCAGCTTGGCCGTGGGGGGACGCACAGATACGCAGTATTTT. This gives the protein CASSLAVGGRTDTQYF. The genes are TRBV5-1 and TRBJ2-3, with D possibly being TRBD2 (6 bases). This CDR3 spans 16 amino acids. Per germline, CDR1 SGHRS and CDR2 YFSETQ. The germline V and J ends were trimmed by 0 bases and 1 base, with 12 bases remaining between them.

This chain connects TRBV2 to TRBJ1-5; D not resolved. Germline CDR1 and CDR2: SNHLY and FYNNEI. Trimming took 2 bases from V and 4 from J, leaving 6 bases between them. The CDR3 runs to 13 residues. CDR3 amino acids: CASSEFGNQPQHF. CDR3 coding DNA: TGTGCCAGCAGTGAATTCGGGAATCAGCCCCAGCATTTT.

The chain carries TRBV19 and TRBJ1-5; D gene ambiguous. Deletions cut 9 bases from V and 0 bases from J, with 15 bases between. Germline V gives CDR1 LNHDA, CDR2 SQIVND (reference sequence). This CDR3 is 15 amino acids long. The CDR3 loop is CASARRVDSNQPQHF. DNA for the CDR3: TGTGCCAGCGCCCGACGGGTTGATAGCAATCAGCCCCAGCATTTT.

This rearrangement joins TRBV2 to TRBJ2-1, with a possible D match to TRBD2 (6 bases). The CDR3 sequence is 14 residues long. Per the germline V gene, CDR1 is SNHLY and CDR2 is FYNNEI. Trimming shortened V by 4 bases and J by 12 bases, and 19 bases separated the two germline ends. CDR3 DNA: TGTGCCAGCAGTGCGGCGGGAATAGCTTATAGGCAGTTCTTC. This sequence encodes CASSAAGIAYRQFF.

This clone was counted a single time. The junction and the germline gene differ at one end; a read error may be behind it. V is TRBV19 and J is TRBJ2-7, with 7 nucleotides matching TRBD1. Germline CDR1 reads LNHDA; CDR2 reads SQIVND (reference sequence). This CDR3 is built from 14 residues. CDR3 in DNA: TGTGCCAGTAGCATAGGGACAGTAAACGCCGAGCAGTACTTC. This sequence encodes CASSIGTVNAEQYF. The whole variable domain, filled in from reference TRBV19 and TRBJ2-7, reads DGGITQSPKYLFRKEGQNVTLSCEQNLNHDAMYWYRQDPGQGLRLIYYSQIVNDFQKGDIAEGYSVSREKKESFPLTVTSAQKNPTAFYLCASSIGTVNAEQYFGPGTRLTVT.

The chain links TRBV7-3 to TRBJ2-2; maybe TRBD1 (5 bases). The CDR3 is made up of 15 amino acids. The V end was cut by 4 bases, the J end by 6 bases, with 15 bases between. The germline gives CDR1 SGHTA, CDR2 FQGTGA. DNA of the CDR3: TGTGCCAGCAGCTATGGGCCGGCAGGGTCCGGGGAGCTGTTTTTT. Amino acids: CASSYGPAGSGELFF.

This clone was recorded once. The chain uses TRBV9 and TRBJ1-1, with D uncertain. CDR1 and CDR2 from the germline V gene are SGDLS and YYNGEE. CDR3 length: 15 residues. V shed 2 bases and J shed 0 bases, with 11 bases lying between them. In DNA form, the CDR3 reads TGTGCCAGCAGCGTCGGGGAGGGCCTGAACACTGAAGCTTTCTTT. It yields the protein CASSVGEGLNTEAFF.

This clone was observed once. The J gene is TRBJ1-6, the V gene TRBV6-5; TRBD1 aligns across 9 bases. J gave up 8 bases and V 6 bases, and 8 bases lay outside the gene matches. This CDR3 has 15 residues. Germline V gene data show CDR1 as MNHEY and CDR2 as SVGAGI. The CDR3 spells CASSLPGQGHSPLHF. Here the CDR3 DNA reads TGTGCCAGCAGCCTACCGGGACAGGGTCATTCACCCCTCCACTTT.

The gene calls are TRBV9 and TRBJ1-2, with TRBD1 identical over 8 bases. CDR1 is SGDLS, CDR2 YYNGEE, per germline. The length of the CDR3 is 17 residues. The ends lost 3 bases at V and 2 bases at J; junction bases unmatched: 12. The chain's CDR3 is CASSDSTGTGGNYGYTF. The CDR3 nucleotides read TGTGCCAGCAGCGACTCAACCGGGACAGGCGGAAACTATGGCTACACCTTC.

CDR3 sequence: CASSPFDRGGGQPQHF. The DNA of the CDR3 is TGTGCCAGCAGCCCATTCGACAGGGGGGGCGGTCAGCCCCAGCATTTT. The chain couples TRBV9 to TRBJ1-5; 9 bases agree with TRBD1. Germline V gene sequence: CDR1 SGDLS, CDR2 YYNGEE. V lost 4 bases and J lost 6; bases outside the gene matches: 11. The CDR3 runs to 16 residues.